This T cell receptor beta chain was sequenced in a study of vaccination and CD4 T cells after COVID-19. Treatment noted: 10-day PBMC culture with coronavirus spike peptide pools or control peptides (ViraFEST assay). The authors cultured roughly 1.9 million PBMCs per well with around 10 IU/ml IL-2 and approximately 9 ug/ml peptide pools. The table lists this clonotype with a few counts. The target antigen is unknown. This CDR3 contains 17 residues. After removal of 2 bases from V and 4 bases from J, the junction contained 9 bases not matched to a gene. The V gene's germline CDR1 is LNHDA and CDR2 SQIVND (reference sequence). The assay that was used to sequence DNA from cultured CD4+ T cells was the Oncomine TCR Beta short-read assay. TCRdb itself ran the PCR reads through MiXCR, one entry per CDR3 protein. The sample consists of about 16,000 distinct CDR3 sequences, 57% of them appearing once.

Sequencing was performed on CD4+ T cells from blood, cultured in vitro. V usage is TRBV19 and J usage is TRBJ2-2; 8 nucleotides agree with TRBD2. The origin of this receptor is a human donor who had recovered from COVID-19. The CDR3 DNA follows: TGTGCCAGTAGTATACGCGGAATCGCGGGGGGCACCGGGGAGCTGTTTTTT. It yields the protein CASSIRGIAGGTGELFF.